This is a list of T cell receptor beta chains from one sample in a study of T-cell reconstitution after alpha-beta-depleted transplantation in children. One entry per CDR3 protein, called by TCRdb with MiXCR from the PCR reads. The data contain about 300,000 distinct CDR3 sequences, 6.5% to 9% of them singletons. This specimen consisted of peripheral blood, obtained 360 days after TCRalphabeta/CD19-depleted stem cell transplant. The receptors were sampled from a female patient aged 2-10 years who had a stem cell transplant for Fanconi anemia, so the T cells may come from the graft donor. CDR3s include the opening cysteine and the closing phenylalanine or tryptophan. D genes are given only for firm matches. A row's size may be missing; if present it is once, few, many or a size class.

size: many
V: TRBV20-1
D: NA
J: TRBJ2-4
DNA: TGCAGTGCTAGTCAGTCTTACTTAGCCAAAAACATTCAGTACTTC
CDR3: CSASQSYLAKNIQYF

size: few
V: TRBV6-1
D: NA
J: TRBJ2-5
DNA: TGTGCCAGCAACGACTTCCGGGACATTGGGGAGACCCAGTACTTC
CDR3: CASNDFRDIGETQYF

size: many
V: TRBV18
D: TRBD2
J: TRBJ2-5
DNA: TGTGCCAGCTCACCGACTAGCGGGAACCAAGAGACCCAGTACTTC
CDR3: CASSPTSGNQETQYF

size: many
V: TRBV20-1
D: NA
J: TRBJ1-1
DNA: TGCAGTGCTAAGAGGGGGGTAACTAGGACTGAAGCTTTCTTT
CDR3: CSAKRGVTRTEAFF

size: NA
V: TRBV20-1
D: TRBD2
J: TRBJ2-7
DNA: TGCAGTGCTAGAGATGGGGGGGGACCCACCCACGAGCAGTACTTC
CDR3: CSARDGGGPTHEQYF

size: many
V: TRBV9
D: NA
J: TRBJ1-3
DNA: TGTGCCAGCAGCGTAGGGCGCTCTGGAAACACCATATATTTT
CDR3: CASSVGRSGNTIYF

size: many
V: TRBV6-2/TRBV6-3
D: NA
J: TRBJ1-5
DNA: TGTGCCAGCAGTTACACTTCAGGGAGCAATCAGCCCCAGCATTTT
CDR3: CASSYTSGSNQPQHF

size: many
V: TRBV7-9
D: TRBD1
J: TRBJ1-1
DNA: TGTGCCAGCAGCTGGGGACAGGCGAACACTGAAGCTTTCTTT
CDR3: CASSWGQANTEAFF

size: many
V: TRBV20-1
D: NA
J: TRBJ2-3
DNA: TGCAGTGCTACGGGCGAACTCACAGATACGCAGTATTTT
CDR3: CSATGELTDTQYF

size: many
V: TRBV5-1
D: NA
J: TRBJ1-2
DNA: TGCGCCAGCAGCTTGGAAGGGAACGTCTATGGCTACACCTTC
CDR3: CASSLEGNVYGYTF

size: NA
V: TRBV20-1
D: TRBD2
J: TRBJ2-1
DNA: TGCAGTGCCGTCGGCGGGGGGGGGTACAATGAGCAGTTCTTC
CDR3: CSAVGGGGYNEQFF

size: many
V: TRBV27
D: NA
J: TRBJ2-7
DNA: TGTGCCAGCAGACGGGACCGATCGACCTACGAGCAGTACTTC
CDR3: CASRRDRSTYEQYF

size: many
V: TRBV6-1
D: NA
J: TRBJ2-1
DNA: TGTGCCAGCAGTGAAGGACAGATCATTTACAATGAGCAGTTCTTC
CDR3: CASSEGQIIYNEQFF

size: few
V: TRBV9
D: NA
J: TRBJ2-2
DNA: TGTGCCAGCAGCGTAGGCGGCGGGGAGCTGTTTTTT
CDR3: CASSVGGGELFF

size: few
V: TRBV24-1
D: TRBD1
J: TRBJ2-3
DNA: TGTGCCACCAGTGACTACAGGGGGTCGGGCACAGATACGCAGTATTTT
CDR3: CATSDYRGSGTDTQYF